The 14 T cell receptor beta chains given below trace back to one sample, sequenced in a study of cytomegalovirus exposure and HLA in healthy donors (dated by TCRdb to the late 2010s). The library was produced with the immunoSEQ multiplex PCR assay. For the multiplex PCR, a mixture combining 60 forward primers for TCR Vbeta segments and 13 reverse primers for TCR Jbeta segments was used. As stored in TCRdb, this immuneACCESS dataset retains in-frame rearrangements with V and J assigned. A fraction of the clones does not appear; measured against another copy, unresolved V genes explain less than half of the discrepancy, and the remainder lacks a known reason. This sample holds 90,000 to 120,000 clones; 70% to 80% were observed only once. Less than 5% of the sample is held by the ten biggest clonotypes. Sequencing input: PBMCs. These TCRs come from a woman aged 18-30 years in good health and CMV-seropositive.

The gene calls are TRBV7-2 and TRBJ2-1, with 10 bases that match TRBD1. The germline V gene encodes CDR1 SGHTA and CDR2 FQGNSA. The CDR3 has 13 residues. Trimming at V came to 5 bases and at J to 7 bases, leaving 2 bases not matched to a gene. The CDR3 protein is CASSQGQGNEQFF. CDR3 DNA sequence: TGTGCCAGCAGCCAGGGACAGGGGAATGAGCAGTTCTTC. The variable domain in full, completed from reference TRBV7-2 and TRBJ2-1, reads GAGVSQSPSNKVTEKGKDVELRCDPISGHTALYWYRQSLGQGLEFLIYFQGNSAPDKSGLPSDRFSAERTGGSVSTLTIQRTQQEDSAVYLCASSQGQGNEQFFGPGTRLTVL.

The chain employs TRBV4-3 and TRBJ2-7; 13 nucleotides line up with TRBD2. Germline V lookup: CDR1 LGHNA, CDR2 YSLEER. The CDR3 extends over 19 amino acids. The trim removed 0 bases at V and 1 base at J, leaving 9 bases unmatched. CDR3 sequence (DNA): TGCGCCAGCAGCCAAGAAATAACTAGCGGGAGGGCCTTGTCCTACGAGCAGTACTTC. Translated, it gives CASSQEITSGRALSYEQYF.

The chain has TRBV20-1 and TRBJ2-7; D not certain. The CDR3 extends over 11 amino acids. Trimming left V 2 bases short and J 3 bases short, with 5 bases between. Germline CDR1 DFQATT, CDR2 SNEGSKA (reference sequence). CDR3 loop: CSARNIYEQYF. The CDR3 nucleotides are TGCAGTGCTAGAAACATCTACGAGCAGTACTTC.

The chain uses TRBV9 and TRBJ2-2; 9 positions match TRBD1. The CDR3 consists of 16 residues. Germline assignment: CDR1 SGDLS and CDR2 YYNGEE. Trimming at V came to 2 bases and at J to 1 base, leaving 3 bases not matched to a gene. Here the CDR3 reads CASSVSGQGNTGELFF. Here the CDR3 DNA reads TGTGCCAGCAGCGTCTCGGGACAGGGGAACACCGGGGAGCTGTTTTTT. The full variable domain, its missing parts supplied by reference TRBV9 and TRBJ2-2, is DSGVTQTPKHLITATGQRVTLRCSPRSGDLSVYWYQQSLDQGLQFLIQYYNGEERAKGNILERFSAQQFPDLHSELNLSSLELGDSALYFCASSVSGQGNTGELFFGEGSRLTVL.

The chain couples TRBV30 to TRBJ2-1; 12 positions agree with TRBD2. CDR1 and CDR2 from the germline V gene are GTSNPN and SVGIG (reference sequence). This CDR3 comprises 13 residues. The J segment lost 6 bases and the V segment lost 3 bases, leaving 0 bases of the junction unmatched. For the CDR3, the DNA is TGTGCCTGGAGACTAGCGGGAGGCAATGAGCAGTTCTTC. Amino acid sequence: CAWRLAGGNEQFF. The full variable domain, completed using reference TRBV30 and TRBJ2-1, is SQTIHQWPATLVQPVGSPLSLECTVEGTSNPNLYWYRQAAGRGLQLLFYSVGIGQISSEVPQNLSASRPQDRQFILSSKKLLLSDSGFYLCAWRLAGGNEQFFGPGTRLTVL.

This rearrangement joins TRBV7-8 to TRBJ2-3; TRBD2 matches 7 bases. The CDR3 has 15 residues. V dropped 5 bases and J dropped 2; count of bases not matched to a gene: 7. The germline CDR1 and CDR2 sequences are SGHVS and FQNEAQ. CDR3 residues: CASSPRDYSTDTQYF. CDR3 in DNA: TGTGCCAGCAGCCCTAGGGACTACTCCACAGATACGCAGTATTTT.

The chain links TRBV7-9 to TRBJ2-2; 7 nucleotides align to TRBD2. This CDR3 is built from 15 residues. After removal of 2 bases from V and 2 bases from J, the junction contained 2 bases not matched to a gene. The germline V gene has CDR1 SEHNR and CDR2 FQNEAQ (reference sequence). The CDR3 sequence is CASSLSGVNTGELFF. DNA of the CDR3: TGTGCCAGCAGCTTAAGCGGGGTAAACACCGGGGAGCTGTTTTTT.

The rearrangement joins TRBV7-9 to TRBJ2-1; 8 bases line up with TRBD2. The CDR3 totals 14 residues. Germline V CDR1 and CDR2: SEHNR, FQNEAQ (reference sequence). V lost 6 bases and J lost 6; bases outside the gene matches: 7. CDR3 sequence (DNA): TGTGCCAGCAGTTCCGGGACTAGGATCAATGAGCAGTTCTTC. It codes for CASSSGTRINEQFF.

The chain joins TRBV25-1 to TRBJ2-5; TRBD2 matches at 11 bases. With V trimmed by 3 bases and J by 4 bases, 7 bases remained unmatched. Germline CDR1 is MGHDK and CDR2 is SYGVNS. The CDR3 is 16 amino acids. The CDR3 region has the DNA TGTGCCAGCAGTGATGCGATACTAGCGGGAGTAGAGACCCAGTACTTC. As protein: CASSDAILAGVETQYF.

The chain carries TRBV19 and TRBJ1-5; D is unresolved. This CDR3 region has 16 residues. Trimming pared 5 bases from V and 1 base from J, leaving 15 bases between. Germline loops: CDR1 LNHDA, CDR2 SQIVND (reference sequence). Here the CDR3 reads CASSPLEGGSNQPQHF. The CDR3 DNA reads TGTGCCAGTAGTCCTTTGGAGGGAGGAAGCAATCAGCCCCAGCATTTT.

The rearrangement joins TRBV5-1 to TRBJ1-5; the match to TRBD1 covers 8 bases. V lost 3 bases, J lost 6 bases, and 5 bases stayed unmatched. The germline CDR1 and CDR2 sequences are SGHRS and YFSETQ. The CDR3 spans 14 residues. The CDR3 nucleotides are TGCGCCAGCAGCTCAGCAGGGGGCACTCAGCCCCAGCATTTT. Translated, it gives CASSSAGGTQPQHF.

The gene calls are TRBV6-5 and TRBJ2-7; 7 bases align to TRBD2. Unmatched junction bases numbered 9, after V lost 7 bases and J lost 0 bases. The germline V gene encodes CDR1 MNHEY and CDR2 SVGAGI. The CDR3 extends over 15 amino acids. CDR3 protein: CASTPDTGGSYEQYF. In DNA form, the CDR3 reads TGTGCCAGCACCCCAGACACGGGGGGCTCCTACGAGCAGTACTTC.

V usage is TRBV28 and J usage is TRBJ1-1, with 8 bases fitting TRBD1. V dropped 6 bases and J dropped 10; count of bases not matched to a gene: 10. The CDR3 totals 13 residues. CDR1 is MDHEN, CDR2 SYDVKM, per germline. The CDR3 nucleotides read TGTGCCAGCAGCGACCTCTCTCAGGGGGCAGCTTTCTTT. Residues: CASSDLSQGAAFF.

The V and J genes are TRBV2 and TRBJ2-3; maybe TRBD2 (6 bases). This CDR3 is 15 amino acids long. In germline, CDR1 is SNHLY, CDR2 FYNNEI. The CDR3 nucleotides are TGTGCGACCAAAATGGGGGGAGCTAGCACAGATACGCAGTATTTT. This translates into CATKMGGASTDTQYF. Using reference TRBV2 and TRBJ2-3 for the parts outside the CDR3, the full variable domain is EPEVTQTPSHQVTQMGQEVILRCVPISNHLYFYWYRQILGQKVEFLVSFYNNEISEKSEIFDDQFSVERPDGSNFTLKIRSTKLEDSAMYFCATKMGGASTDTQYFGPGTRLTVL.